A selection of T cell receptor beta chains follows, all from one sample in a study of T-cell memory formation after mild COVID-19. MiXCR was run by TCRdb on the 5' RACE reads, yielding one entry per CDR3 protein. The table records just under 550,000 distinct CDR3 sequences, roughly 21% of them present only once. Source material: PBMCs or a T cell subset sorted from them (not recorded which). These receptor sequences come from an adult woman who had mild COVID-19 (a few samples of this study predate the infection). Cell type and time point are not known. Both conserved end residues are part of each CDR3. The order of the fields is V gene, D gene, CDR3 protein. A D gene is named only where the DNA matches it firmly.

TRBV24-1 | TRBD1 | CATSDQTGGEQYF
TRBV12-3/TRBV12-4 | NA | CASSLALAGPYEQYF
TRBV20-1 | NA | CSARRGVNTEAFF
TRBV20-1 | NA | CSASWREHQDTQYF
TRBV7-2 | NA | CASSGRLSLDTQYF
TRBV7-6 | TRBD1 | CASTQGAIFEKLFF
TRBV12-3/TRBV12-4 | NA | CASSGGQFPSYEQYF
TRBV29-1 | TRBD2 | CSVLLAGKLSSYNEQFF
TRBV7-9 | NA | CASSLDTTDNEQFF
TRBV19 | TRBD1 | CASSITGAYEQYF
TRBV15 | NA | CATSRGPGQPPNEQYF
TRBV12-3/TRBV12-4 | NA | CASINGRINYGYTF
TRBV3-1 | NA | CASSQDGGRGDTQYF
TRBV14 | NA | CASSQGTTGELFF
TRBV5-1 | NA | CASSLAAMNTEAFF
TRBV7-6 | NA | CASSLASLGDSPLHF
TRBV12-3/TRBV12-4 | TRBD1 | CASSRQGSGTQYF
TRBV7-9 | TRBD2 | CASSLGLAAADTQYF
TRBV4-3 | TRBD2 | CASSQEPAGGELDEQFF
TRBV30 | TRBD2 | CAWTAGSEQYF
TRBV12-3/TRBV12-4 | TRBD2 | CASSGGDEQFF
TRBV7-2 | TRBD1 | CASSLGQGVSYNEQFF
TRBV11-2 | NA | CASTFELNSYEQYF
TRBV7-9 | NA | CASSLTGTNDGYTF
TRBV7-2 | NA | CASSSRRGASDTQYF
TRBV20-1 | NA | CSDLAYGTSGKGYTF
TRBV5-1 | TRBD2 | CASSLTSGSGTGELFF
TRBV20-1 | TRBD1 | CSARVGTGNEKLFF
TRBV24-1 | NA | CATSDPAGPYNEQFF
TRBV10-3 | NA | CAISPQGSDGYTF
TRBV5-6 | NA | CASSLAAGHNEKLFF
TRBV11-2 | NA | CATPGGTNTEAFF
TRBV18 | TRBD2 | CASSPPDSGRQTQYF
TRBV27 | NA | CASSPRQWAYGYTF
TRBV29-1 | TRBD1 | CSGSDRANTEAFF
TRBV19 | TRBD1 | CASTLTGGVGQPQHF
TRBV5-6 | NA | CASSLAARETQYF
TRBV7-9 | NA | CASSFTSTYEQYF
TRBV7-8 | TRBD2 | CASSQDLGLAVNEQFF
TRBV7-6 | TRBD2 | CASSPRLAGVPGTDTQYF
TRBV15 | NA | CATSRDRQTLEQYF
TRBV4-3 | TRBD2 | CASSQDSTSGRAYNEQFF
TRBV6-5 | TRBD1 | CASSVPGQGLAVF
TRBV20-1 | NA | CSARRGTNTEAFF
TRBV7-9 | TRBD1 | CASDQGVVTEAFF
TRBV30 | NA | CAWTGGNTIYF
TRBV9 | TRBD1 | CASSGFRDRNSDTEAFF
TRBV6-8 | NA | CASTLLAARDTQYF
TRBV12-3/TRBV12-4 | NA | CASKSSTEAFF
TRBV24-1 | NA | CATSDSVGIQYF
TRBV5-1 | NA | CASSFGNLYEQYF
TRBV4-3 | TRBD1 | CASREWDSGTDTQYF
TRBV24-1 | NA | CATSDRGDQPQHF
TRBV5-4 | NA | CASSSGSKMNTEAFF
TRBV4-2 | TRBD2 | CASSQDWTSGYNEQFF